This T cell receptor beta chain stems from a study of blood T cell repertoires in COVID-19. Study context: Samples came from the United States, Italy and Spain, spanning acute and convalescent COVID-19.

CDR3 length: 20 amino acids. CDR1 LGHNA and CDR2 YSLEER come from the germline V gene. Trimming removed 0 bases from V and 5 bases from J; junction bases left unmatched: 19. Participants, 18 to 89 years old, spanned approximately 26 US areas. How the authors handled the data: The authors estimated nucleated cell counts from reference gene primer amplification. Repertoires were generated with immunoSEQ multiplex PCR, while TCRdb's copy carries only in-frame clones and drops some. D and trimming come from the DNA, and the V and J calls and clone size come from that table. Among around 250,000 clones, 85% to 90% were seen once, and the ten largest hold approximately 4%.

The chain uses TRBV4-3 and TRBJ2-7; TRBD2 matches 10 bases. The TCR originated in a woman in her thirties with acute COVID-19. The source material was PBMCs or T cells enriched from blood (not recorded which). CDR3 in amino acids: CASSQEVSSGRAWVFHEQYF. In nucleotides, the CDR3 is TGCGCCAGCAGCCAAGAGGTTTCAAGCGGGAGGGCCTGGGTTTTTCACGAGCAGTACTTC.